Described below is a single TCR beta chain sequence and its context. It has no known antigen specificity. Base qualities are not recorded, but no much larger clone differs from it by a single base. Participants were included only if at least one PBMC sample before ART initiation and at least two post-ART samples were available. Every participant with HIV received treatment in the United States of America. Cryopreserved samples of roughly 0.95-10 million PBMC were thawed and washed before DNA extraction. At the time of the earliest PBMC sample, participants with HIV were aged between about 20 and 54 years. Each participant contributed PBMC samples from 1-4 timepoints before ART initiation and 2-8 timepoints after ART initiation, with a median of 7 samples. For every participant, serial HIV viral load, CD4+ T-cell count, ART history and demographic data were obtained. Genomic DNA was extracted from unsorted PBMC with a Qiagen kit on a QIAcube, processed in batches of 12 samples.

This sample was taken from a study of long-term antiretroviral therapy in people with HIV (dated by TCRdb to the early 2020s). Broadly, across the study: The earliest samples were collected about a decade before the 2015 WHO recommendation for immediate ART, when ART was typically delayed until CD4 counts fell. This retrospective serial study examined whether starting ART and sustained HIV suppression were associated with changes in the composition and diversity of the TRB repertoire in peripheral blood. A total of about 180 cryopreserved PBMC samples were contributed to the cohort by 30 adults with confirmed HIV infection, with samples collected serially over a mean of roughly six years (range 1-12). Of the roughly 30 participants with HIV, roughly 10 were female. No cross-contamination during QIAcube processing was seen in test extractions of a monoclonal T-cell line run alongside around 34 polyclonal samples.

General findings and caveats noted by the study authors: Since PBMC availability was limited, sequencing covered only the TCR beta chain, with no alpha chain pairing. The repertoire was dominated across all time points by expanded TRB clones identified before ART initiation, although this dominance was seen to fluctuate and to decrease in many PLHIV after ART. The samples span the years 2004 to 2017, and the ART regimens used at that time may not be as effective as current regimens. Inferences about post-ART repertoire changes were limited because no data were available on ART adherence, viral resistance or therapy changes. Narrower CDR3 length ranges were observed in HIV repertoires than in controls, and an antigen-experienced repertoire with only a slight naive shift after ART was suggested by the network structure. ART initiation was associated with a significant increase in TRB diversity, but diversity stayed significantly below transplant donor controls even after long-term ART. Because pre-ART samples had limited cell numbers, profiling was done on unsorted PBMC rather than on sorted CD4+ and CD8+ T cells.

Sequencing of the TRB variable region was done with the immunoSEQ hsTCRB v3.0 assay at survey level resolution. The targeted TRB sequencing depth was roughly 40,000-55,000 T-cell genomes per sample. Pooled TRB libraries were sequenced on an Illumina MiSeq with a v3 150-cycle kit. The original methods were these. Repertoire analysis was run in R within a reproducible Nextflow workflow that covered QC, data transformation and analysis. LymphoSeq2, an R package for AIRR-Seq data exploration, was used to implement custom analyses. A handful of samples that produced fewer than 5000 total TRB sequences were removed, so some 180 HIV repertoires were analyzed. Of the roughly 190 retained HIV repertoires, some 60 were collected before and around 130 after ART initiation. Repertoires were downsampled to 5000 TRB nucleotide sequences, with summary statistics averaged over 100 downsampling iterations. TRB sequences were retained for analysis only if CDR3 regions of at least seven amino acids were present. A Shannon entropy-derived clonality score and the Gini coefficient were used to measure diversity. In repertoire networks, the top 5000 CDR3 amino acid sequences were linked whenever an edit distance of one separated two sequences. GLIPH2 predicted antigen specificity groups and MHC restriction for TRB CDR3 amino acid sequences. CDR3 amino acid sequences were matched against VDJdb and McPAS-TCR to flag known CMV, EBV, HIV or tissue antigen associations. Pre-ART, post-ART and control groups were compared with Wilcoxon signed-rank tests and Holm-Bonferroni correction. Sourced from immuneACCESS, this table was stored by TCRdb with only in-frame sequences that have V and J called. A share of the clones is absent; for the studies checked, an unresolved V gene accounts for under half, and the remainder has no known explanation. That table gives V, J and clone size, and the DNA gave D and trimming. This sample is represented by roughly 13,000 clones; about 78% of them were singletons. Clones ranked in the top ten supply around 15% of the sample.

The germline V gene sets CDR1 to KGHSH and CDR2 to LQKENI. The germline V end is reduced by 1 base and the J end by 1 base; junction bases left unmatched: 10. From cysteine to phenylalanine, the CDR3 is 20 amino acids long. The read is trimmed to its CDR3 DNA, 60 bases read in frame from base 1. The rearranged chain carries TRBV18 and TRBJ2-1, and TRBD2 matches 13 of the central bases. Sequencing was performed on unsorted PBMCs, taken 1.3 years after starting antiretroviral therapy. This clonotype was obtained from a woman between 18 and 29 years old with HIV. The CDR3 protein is CASSPLIRTSGSQSYNEQFF. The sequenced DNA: TGTGCCAGCTCACCACTGATCAGGACTAGCGGGAGTCAGTCCTACAATGAGCAGTTCTTC.